The 6 T cell receptor beta chains below all came from one sample that was sequenced in a study of blood T cell repertoires in COVID-19. Libraries were prepared by immunoSEQ multiplex PCR; TCRdb keeps only in-frame clonotypes and omits some of them. The sample lists about 240,000 clones, roughly 86% occurring once. Sequenced: PBMCs or T cells enriched from blood (not recorded which). The source of these receptors is a woman aged 40 to 55 with acute COVID-19.

The chain is built from TRBV27 and TRBJ2-4; 7 bases match TRBD2. The trim removed 6 bases at V and 1 base at J, leaving 3 bases unmatched. Germline assignment: CDR1 MNHEY and CDR2 SMNVEV (reference sequence). The length of the CDR3 is 14 residues. The CDR3 DNA follows: TGTGCCAGCAGACTACTAGCGGCCAAAAACATTCAGTACTTC. Translation: CASRLLAAKNIQYF.

V usage is TRBV3-1 (or the pseudogene TRBV3-2) and J usage is TRBJ1-2; D might be TRBD1 (6 bases). CDR1 LGHDT and CDR2 YNNKEL come from the germline V gene (reference sequence). CDR3 length: 13 amino acids. V was clipped by 7 bases and J by 3 bases, with 12 bases between them. In DNA form, the CDR3 reads TGTGCCAGCACCCTCGGACAGCACTATGGCTACACCTTC. Encoded protein: CASTLGQHYGYTF.

Concerning this clone itself: An end of the junction does not agree with germline; a read error may underlie this. V usage is TRBV19 and J usage is TRBJ1-5, with no clear D. The germline V gene encodes CDR1 LNHDA and CDR2 SQIVND (reference sequence). This CDR3 comprises 14 residues. For the CDR3, the DNA is TGTGCCAGTAGTATAGGGGGAGACACTCAGTCCCAGCATTTT. Translation gives CASSIGGDTQSQHF.

This clone has more than one count but fewer than ten. The chain recombines TRBV7-3 with TRBJ1-5; 7 positions match TRBD1. Per the germline V gene, CDR1 is SGHTA and CDR2 is FQGTGA. Unmatched junction bases numbered 13, after V lost 5 bases and J lost 6 bases. This CDR3 region has 16 residues. For the CDR3, the DNA is TGTGCCAGCAGCCCCTACTTGGACAGGTCGCCTCAGCCCCAGCATTTT. It specifies CASSPYLDRSPQPQHF.

This chain uses TRBV7-9 with TRBJ2-2, with D perhaps TRBD2 (6 bases). V was shortened by 1 base and J by 6 bases, with 9 bases between the two germline ends. The CDR3 consists of 14 residues. Germline-derived CDR1 and CDR2 are SEHNR and FQNEAQ (reference sequence). The DNA for the CDR3 is TGTGCCAGCAGCTTAGATCGGGGGTCCGGGGAGCTGTTTTTT. Amino acids: CASSLDRGSGELFF.

This clone was counted a single time. This chain connects TRBV30 to TRBJ1-5; no clear D. The V and J ends lost 4 bases and 4 bases respectively, with 8 bases between them. Germline CDR1 and CDR2: GTSNPN and SVGIG (reference sequence). This CDR3 is 12 amino acids long. The CDR3 region has the DNA TGTGCCTGGAATGAAGCGAATCAGCCCCAGCATTTT. Translated: CAWNEANQPQHF.